The 5 T cell receptor beta chains in this list originate from one sample, sequenced in a study of identical twins. TCRdb re-called the 5' RACE reads through MiXCR, storing one row per CDR3 protein. The sample lists 1.5 million to 2 million distinct CDR3 sequences; under 35% were seen once. Specimen: cord blood. These receptors were collected from a newborn girl in good health.

The chain recombines TRBV5-1 with TRBJ1-1; TRBD1 agrees at 7 bases. Germline V gene data show CDR1 as SGHRS and CDR2 as YFSETQ. V dropped 0 bases and J dropped 10; count of bases not matched to a gene: 6. CDR3 length equals 13 residues. CDR3 protein: CASSLGGTVLAFF. The DNA for the CDR3 is TGCGCCAGCAGCTTGGGGGGGACAGTGTTAGCTTTCTTT.

The chain combines TRBV20-1 with TRBJ2-1; 14 nucleotides line up with TRBD2. The V gene end was trimmed by 7 bases and the J gene end by 9 bases; junction bases not matched to a gene: 5. Germline V gene lookup returns CDR1 DFQATT and CDR2 SNEGSKA (reference sequence). The CDR3 loop spans 13 amino acids. The CDR3 loop reads CSVGTSGSREQFF. The CDR3 DNA reads TGCAGTGTGGGGACTAGCGGGAGTCGTGAGCAGTTCTTC.

This clonotype showed up just a few times. The chain recombines TRBV5-1 with TRBJ2-7; D is unclear. The germline V gene encodes CDR1 SGHRS and CDR2 YFSETQ. The V end lost 1 base, the J end lost 3 bases, and 8 bases lay between the germline ends. The CDR3 length is 13 residues. CDR3 bases: TGCGCCAGCAGCTTGCGATGGGGCTACGAGCAGTACTTC. Its translation: CASSLRWGYEQYF. Drawing the rest from reference TRBV5-1 and TRBJ2-7, the complete variable domain is KAGVTQTPRYLIKTRGQQVTLSCSPISGHRSVSWYQQTPGQGLQFLFEYFSETQRNKGNFPGRFSGRQFSNSRSEMNVSTLELGDSALYLCASSLRWGYEQYFGPGTRLTVT.

The J gene is TRBJ2-1, the V gene TRBV12-5; 8 nucleotides match TRBD2. This CDR3 region has 13 residues. V lost 1 base to trimming and J lost 13 bases; unmatched junction nucleotides: 6. CDR1 is LGHNT, CDR2 FRNRAP, per germline. CDR3 in DNA: TGTGCTAGTGGTTTGGGCGGGAGGACCCTCCAGTTCTTC. Encoded protein: CASGLGGRTLQFF.

V usage is TRBV20-1 and J usage is TRBJ2-7; 11 bases line up with TRBD2. Trimming at V came to 1 base and at J to 2 bases, leaving 1 base not matched to a gene. The CDR3 loop spans 14 amino acids. Germline V gene sequence: CDR1 DFQATT, CDR2 SNEGSKA (reference sequence). CDR3 region: CSARVLAGAYEQYF. The CDR3 nucleotides are TGCAGTGCTAGAGTACTAGCGGGAGCCTACGAGCAGTACTTC.